Following are 22 T cell receptor beta chains from one sample sequenced in a study of control samples from healthy donors and cancer patients. Assay: immunoSEQ multiplex PCR; the TCRdb copy retains only in-frame clones and omits some. Found here are around 12,000 clones, more than 85% of them singletons; the top ten hold over 13%. Sequenced input: PBMCs. The source is a man older than 75 with lung cancer.

The chain carries TRBV6-6 and TRBJ2-5; TRBD1 might be the D (6 bases). The V end was cut by 0 bases, the J end by 4 bases, with 12 bases between. This CDR3 region has 15 residues. Germline CDR1 is MNHNY and CDR2 is SVGAGI (reference sequence). Written as DNA, the CDR3 is TGTGCCAGCAGTTACTCGGGGGCCGGAGCAGAGACCCAGTACTTC. Translation: CASSYSGAGAETQYF.

The chain has TRBV5-5 and TRBJ2-5; 8 bases line up with TRBD1. The CDR3 extends over 16 amino acids. Unmatched junction bases numbered 10, after V lost 4 bases and J lost 2 bases. CDR1 SGHKS and CDR2 YYEKEE come from the germline V gene (reference sequence). Written as DNA, the CDR3 is TGTGCCAGCAGCCCTGCGATGGGGACAGGTCAAGAGACCCAGTACTTC. This codes for CASSPAMGTGQETQYF.

The chain uses TRBV6-6 and TRBJ2-1, with D maybe TRBD1 (6 bases). Germline values: CDR1 MNHNY, CDR2 SVGAGI (reference sequence). V gave up 0 bases and J gave up 3 bases, with 9 bases separating them. The CDR3 contains 15 residues. Written as DNA, the CDR3 is TGTGCCAGCAGTTACTCGGGACAAGACTACAATGAGCAGTTCTTC. Translating it yields CASSYSGQDYNEQFF.

In DNA, the CDR3 is TGTGCCAGCAGCCAAGGGCTAGCGGGGGCCCTCGGAGGGTCGCAGTATTTT. Translated, it gives CASSQGLAGALGGSQYF. V is TRBV3-1 (or the pseudogene TRBV3-2) and J is TRBJ2-3; TRBD2 matches 10 bases. Looked up from germline, CDR1 is LGHDT and CDR2 is YNNKEL (reference sequence). Trimming removed 1 base from V and 10 bases from J; junction bases left unmatched: 14. The CDR3 is 17 amino acids.

The genes are TRBV2 and TRBJ2-3; D call uncertain. Trimming took 0 bases from V and 0 from J, leaving 7 bases between them. The V gene's germline CDR1 is SNHLY and CDR2 FYNNEI. The CDR3 totals 15 residues. This CDR3 is CASSEAGYSTDTQYF. In nucleotides, the CDR3 is TGTGCCAGCAGTGAAGCGGGATATAGCACAGATACGCAGTATTTT.

The chain has TRBV19 and TRBJ2-1; 8 nucleotides agree with TRBD1. Trimming cost V 7 bases and J 9 bases; bases outside gene matches: 14. Germline lookup yields CDR1 LNHDA and CDR2 SQIVND (reference sequence). The CDR3 sequence is 15 residues long. The chain's CDR3 is CASTTQTGVEREQFF. CDR3 DNA: TGTGCCAGTACCACACAGACAGGGGTCGAACGTGAGCAGTTCTTC.

The J gene is TRBJ2-3, the V gene TRBV7-3, with no clear D. The CDR3 is 14 amino acids. Germline loops: CDR1 SGHTA, CDR2 FQGTGA. Trimming stripped 5 bases from V and 1 base from J, with 10 bases between. The CDR3 DNA reads as TGTGCCAGCAGCCCTGGGTTAGGCACAGATACGCAGTATTTT. Amino acids: CASSPGLGTDTQYF.

This rearrangement joins TRBV6-5 to TRBJ1-5, with D perhaps TRBD1 (5 bases). CDR1 MNHEY and CDR2 SVGAGI come from the germline V gene. This CDR3 contains 13 residues. V shed 6 bases and J shed 5 bases, with 11 bases lying between them. The CDR3 DNA reads as TGTGCCAGCAGCCAAATGACAGATCAGCCCCAGCATTTT. It is translated as CASSQMTDQPQHF.

The chain carries TRBV27 and TRBJ2-7; 9 nucleotides align to TRBD1. The V gene end was trimmed by 7 bases and the J gene end by 3 bases; junction bases not matched to a gene: 13. Germline CDR1 MNHEY, CDR2 SMNVEV (reference sequence). This CDR3 has 16 residues. The CDR3 DNA reads as TGTGCCAGCAACCCACGCCCCCGGGACAGGGTCTACGAGCAGTACGTC. Translating gives CASNPRPRDRVYEQYV.

The rearrangement joins TRBV6-4 to TRBJ1-3; tentative D call: TRBD1 (5 bases). The CDR3 is 15 residues long. CDR1 and CDR2 (germline): MRHNA, SNTAGT. Trimming left V 4 bases short and J 0 bases short, with 10 bases between. CDR3 sequence: CASSGQPGSGNTIYF. The CDR3 coding sequence is TGTGCCAGCAGTGGACAGCCCGGCTCTGGAAACACCATATATTTT.

About this clone itself: The junction differs from germline at one of its ends, possibly a read error. The chain links TRBV18 to TRBJ2-1; 7 nucleotides agree with TRBD2. Per germline, CDR1 KGHSH and CDR2 LQKENI. The CDR3 consists of 12 residues. The CDR3 DNA sequence: TGTGCCAGCTCACCAACCAGCGGGGTTCACGTCTTC. Translating it yields CASSPTSGVHVF. The full variable domain, with the rest looked up from reference TRBV18 and TRBJ2-1, is NAGVMQNPRHLVRRRGQEARLRCSPMKGHSHVYWYRQLPEEGLKFMVYLQKENIIDESGMPKERFSAEFPKEGPSILRIQQVVRGDSAAYFCASSPTSGVHVFGPGTRLTVL.

In this sample, this clone turned up once. The chain uses TRBV3-1 (or the pseudogene TRBV3-2) and TRBJ2-7; D gene ambiguous. CDR3 length: 14 amino acids. The germline CDR1 and CDR2 sequences are LGHDT and YNNKEL (reference sequence). Trimming stripped 1 base from V and 2 bases from J, with 9 bases between. This chain's CDR3 is CASSQVGQTYEQYF. The CDR3 bases are TGTGCCAGCAGCCAAGTAGGTCAGACCTACGAGCAGTACTTC.

The chain has TRBV18 and TRBJ1-1, with D possibly being TRBD1 (5 bases). CDR1 and CDR2 (germline): KGHSH, LQKENI. The CDR3 totals 14 residues. The ends were cut back, 3 bases at V and 1 base at J, with 9 bases in the middle. The CDR3 DNA follows: TGTGCCAGCTCACCGACAGAGGGGAACACTGAAGCTTTCTTT. This gives the protein CASSPTEGNTEAFF.

In its sample, this clone was seen once. The gene calls are TRBV15 and TRBJ2-3; D is perhaps TRBD2 (5 bases). The CDR3 is 17 amino acids. Germline V gives CDR1 LNHNV, CDR2 YYDKDF (reference sequence). The V end lost 0 bases, the J end lost 8 bases, and 21 bases lay between the germline ends. Here the CDR3 reads CATSRDRGLPNPTTQYF. Here the CDR3 DNA reads TGTGCCACCAGCAGAGATCGCGGGCTACCCAACCCGACTACGCAGTATTTT.

This chain connects TRBV7-8 to TRBJ1-6; 8 nucleotides match TRBD1. The CDR3 loop spans 20 amino acids. V gave up 1 base and J gave up 0 bases; unmatched junction bases: 11. Germline CDR1 SGHVS, CDR2 FQNEAQ. CDR3 region: CASSLDRDRTISSYNSPLHF. The CDR3 nucleotides read TGTGCCAGCAGCTTAGACCGGGACAGGACTATCAGCTCCTATAATTCACCCCTCCACTTT.

This chain connects TRBV5-8 to TRBJ2-5; 12 bases map to TRBD1. The V segment lost 3 bases and the J segment 5 bases; nucleotides outside the gene matches: 5. This CDR3 comprises 15 residues. Per germline, CDR1 SGHTS and CDR2 YDEGEE. In nucleotides, the CDR3 is TGTGCCAGCAGCTGGGGGGACAGGGGGCAGGAGACCCAGTACTTC. Protein sequence: CASSWGDRGQETQYF.

This clone was seen a single time. This chain connects TRBV19 to TRBJ1-4, with no clear D. The CDR3 sequence is 13 residues long. From germline, CDR1 is LNHDA and CDR2 SQIVND (reference sequence). With 6 bases removed from V and 3 bases from J, the gap between germline ends came to 8 bases. CDR3 loop: CASRGPSNEKLFF. As DNA, the CDR3 is TGTGCCAGTAGAGGCCCCTCTAATGAAAAACTGTTTTTT.

The chain joins TRBV5-1 to TRBJ1-6, with TRBD1 matching 9 bases. The germline gives CDR1 SGHRS, CDR2 YFSETQ. This CDR3 is built from 16 residues. The junction had 5 bases not matched to a gene; V was cut back by 0 bases and J by 7 bases. The CDR3: CASSLAWDRENSPLHF. As DNA, the CDR3 is TGCGCCAGCAGCTTGGCCTGGGACAGGGAGAATTCACCCCTCCACTTT.

V usage is TRBV27 and J usage is TRBJ1-5; D is possibly TRBD1 (6 bases). V was clipped by 3 bases and J by 4 bases, with 13 bases between them. The CDR3 is 15 amino acids. In germline, CDR1 is MNHEY, CDR2 SMNVEV (reference sequence). The CDR3 sequence: CASSFQGLPNQPQHF. CDR3 DNA sequence: TGTGCCAGCAGTTTTCAGGGGCTGCCAAATCAGCCCCAGCATTTT.

The gene calls are TRBV19 and TRBJ1-4, with D possibly being TRBD1 (6 bases). The V gene's germline CDR1 is LNHDA and CDR2 SQIVND (reference sequence). Trimming cost V 5 bases and J 8 bases, with 27 bases left between them. The CDR3 totals 18 residues. CDR3 region: CASSRGRSWTDYREKLFF. Here the CDR3 DNA reads TGTGCCAGTAGTCGAGGGAGGAGCTGGACAGACTACCGGGAAAAACTGTTTTTT.

The chain is built from TRBV9 and TRBJ1-2; D uncertain. Germline V gene lookup returns CDR1 SGDLS and CDR2 YYNGEE. V dropped 3 bases and J dropped 0 bases, with 15 bases sitting between them. This CDR3 is built from 16 residues. The CDR3 sequence is CASSARRTAPNYGYTF. The CDR3 DNA is TGTGCCAGCAGCGCCCGACGGACCGCTCCTAACTATGGCTACACCTTC.

A single count supports this clone. This rearrangement joins TRBV28 to TRBJ2-7, with 11 bases identical to TRBD2. Germline V gene data show CDR1 as MDHEN and CDR2 as SYDVKM. After removal of 3 bases from V and 0 bases from J, the junction contained 10 bases not matched to a gene. This CDR3 spans 18 amino acids. The CDR3 protein is CASSFRLAGGLSSYEQYV. CDR3 nucleotides: TGTGCCAGCAGTTTCCGGCTAGCGGGGGGCCTTAGCTCCTACGAGCAGTACGTC.